A single sample gave rise to the 17 T cell receptor beta chains below, sequenced in a study of T cells after yellow fever vaccination. MiXCR, run by TCRdb on the 5' RACE reads, gives a single entry per CDR3 protein. The sample includes 150,000 to 200,000 distinct CDR3 sequences, roughly 8.8% of them seen just once. This specimen was CD8+ T cells sorted from PBMCs, taken 45 days after the yellow fever booster vaccination. These receptors were collected from a man aged 18 to 29 who received the YFV17D yellow fever vaccine.

This clonotype has more than one count but fewer than ten. This rearrangement joins TRBV9 to TRBJ1-2; TRBD1 matches 7 bases. V shed 3 bases, J shed 6 bases, and the junction held 8 bases outside the gene matches. This CDR3 is built from 14 residues. CDR1 and CDR2 (germline): SGDLS, YYNGEE. The CDR3 here is CASSGQGVGNGYTF. CDR3 nucleotide sequence: TGTGCCAGCAGCGGGCAGGGGGTCGGTAATGGCTACACCTTC. The full variable domain, its missing parts supplied by reference TRBV9 and TRBJ1-2, is DSGVTQTPKHLITATGQRVTLRCSPRSGDLSVYWYQQSLDQGLQFLIQYYNGEERAKGNILERFSAQQFPDLHSELNLSSLELGDSALYFCASSGQGVGNGYTFGSGTRLTVV.

This rearrangement joins TRBV7-6 to TRBJ2-5; D gene ambiguous. Germline V gives CDR1 SGHVS, CDR2 FNYEAQ. V lost 7 bases, J lost 0 bases, and 9 bases lay in between. The CDR3 has 13 residues. The CDR3 loop reads CASIPTDQETQYF. CDR3 bases: TGTGCCAGCATTCCGACGGACCAAGAGACCCAGTACTTC.

This chain links TRBV12-3 or TRBV12-4 with TRBJ1-4; TRBD1 matches at 7 bases. The V gene end was trimmed by 5 bases and the J gene end by 2 bases; junction bases not matched to a gene: 2. The CDR3 has 14 amino acids. The CDR3: CASSPGGTNEKLFF. CDR3 coding DNA: TGTGCCAGCAGTCCAGGGGGGACTAATGAAAAACTGTTTTTT.

This rearrangement joins TRBV27 to TRBJ2-6; TRBD2 matches at 9 bases. Germline V gene data show CDR1 as MNHEY and CDR2 as SMNVEV (reference sequence). The CDR3 is 15 residues long. J gave up 0 bases and V 10 bases, and 4 bases lay outside the gene matches. The CDR3 nucleotides are TGTGCCATCTCTAGCGGGGCCTCTGGGGCCAACGTCCTGACTTTC. Translated: CAISSGASGANVLTF.

This clonotype was picked up a small number of times. The chain is built from TRBV4-3 and TRBJ2-7, with a tentative D call TRBD1 (7 bases). The V end lost 0 bases, the J end lost 3 bases, and 12 bases lay between the germline ends. The length of the CDR3 is 15 residues. Germline V gene data show CDR1 as LGHNA and CDR2 as YSLEER. The CDR3 DNA sequence: TGCGCCAGCAGCCAAGAAGACAGGGAGGACTACGAGCAGTACTTC. This sequence encodes CASSQEDREDYEQYF.

This clonotype has at least ten counts. CDR3 nucleotide sequence: TGCGCCAGCAGCCCCATCGGAGAGGGCGGTGAGACCCAGTACTTC. Its translation: CASSPIGEGGETQYF. The V and J genes are TRBV4-1 and TRBJ2-5; the D gene is possibly TRBD2 (5 bases). The CDR3 length is 15 residues. Trimming took off 4 bases at V and 5 bases at J, with 17 bases between the two ends. CDR1 and CDR2 from the germline V gene are MGHRA and YSYEKL.

This sequence joins TRBV6-1 and TRBJ1-1, with 7 bases lining up with TRBD1. This CDR3 contains 13 residues. V shed 6 bases and J 3 bases; nucleotides not matched to a gene: 4. The germline gives CDR1 MNHNS, CDR2 SASEGT. This CDR3 reads CASRRDSYTEAFF. The CDR3 DNA reads as TGTGCCAGCAGAAGGGACAGCTACACTGAAGCTTTCTTT.

The genes are TRBV7-9 and TRBJ2-1; possible D gene TRBD1, 5 bases. The V and J ends lost 5 bases and 8 bases respectively, with 13 bases between them. Germline-derived CDR1 and CDR2 are SEHNR and FQNEAQ (reference sequence). This CDR3 has 13 residues. The CDR3 DNA is TGTGCCAGCAGCGGGCAGGGTCGCTATGAGCAGTTCTTC. As protein: CASSGQGRYEQFF.

The chain uses TRBV4-2 and TRBJ2-1, with D perhaps matching TRBD2 (6 bases). The length of the CDR3 is 16 residues. V lost 4 bases and J lost 4, with 17 bases in between. CDR1 and CDR2 from the germline V gene are LGHNA and YNFKEQ. CDR3 coding DNA: TGTGCCAGCAGCCCCGACGACGGGGGTTGGTACAATGAGCAGTTCTTC. Protein: CASSPDDGGWYNEQFF.

J is TRBJ2-1 and V is TRBV6-5; 8 nucleotides line up with TRBD2. V lost 0 bases to trimming and J lost 5 bases; unmatched junction nucleotides: 3. This CDR3 has 15 amino acids. Germline values: CDR1 MNHEY, CDR2 SVGAGI. The CDR3 DNA is TGTGCCAGCAGTTACTCGATCGGGGGGGACAATGAGCAGTTCTTC. The encoded protein is CASSYSIGGDNEQFF.

The chain is built from TRBV9 and TRBJ2-2; tentatively, D is TRBD2 (5 bases). V lost 3 bases and J 5 bases, leaving 14 bases between the germline ends. The germline CDR1 and CDR2 sequences are SGDLS and YYNGEE. The CDR3 extends over 15 amino acids. The DNA of the CDR3 is TGTGCCAGCAGCGCCAGAGGGATGGGGACCGGGGAGCTGTTTTTT. Its protein is CASSARGMGTGELFF.

This clonotype has just a few counts. V usage is TRBV15 and J usage is TRBJ1-1, with D hard to call. The CDR3 sequence is 13 residues long. Germline V gene sequence: CDR1 LNHNV, CDR2 YYDKDF (reference sequence). Deletions cut 7 bases from V and 0 bases from J, with 9 bases between. The CDR3 loop reads CATTSGLNTEAFF. The CDR3 DNA follows: TGTGCCACCACCTCGGGGTTGAACACTGAAGCTTTCTTT.

This clonotype has just a few counts. V gene TRBV12-3 or TRBV12-4 combines with J gene TRBJ2-3; 7 bases line up with TRBD2. The J segment lost 6 bases and the V segment lost 0 bases, leaving 3 bases of the junction unmatched. The CDR3 consists of 14 residues. CDR3 coding DNA: TGTGCCAGCAGTTTAGCCGACGGGGGGGATACGCAGTATTTT. This codes for CASSLADGGDTQYF.

This clonotype has just a few counts. This chain uses TRBV7-2 with TRBJ1-1; TRBD1 matches at 8 bases. The CDR3 spans 15 residues. The V segment lost 4 bases and the J segment 5 bases; nucleotides outside the gene matches: 9. Germline CDR1 SGHTA, CDR2 FQGNSA. CDR3 loop: CASSWGTGLRTEAFF. For the CDR3, the DNA is TGTGCCAGCAGCTGGGGGACAGGCCTGCGGACTGAAGCTTTCTTT.

This clonotype was seen ten or more times. The chain couples TRBV6-6 to TRBJ2-3; tentative D call: TRBD1 (6 bases). This CDR3 region has 15 residues. Trimming left V 2 bases short and J 0 bases short, with 9 bases between. Germline V CDR1 and CDR2: MNHNY, SVGAGI (reference sequence). The CDR3 DNA sequence: TGTGCCAGCAGTTACGAAGACAGGAGCACAGATACGCAGTATTTT. Translated, it gives CASSYEDRSTDTQYF.

The chain joins TRBV6-5 to TRBJ1-4; D uncertain. The CDR3 loop spans 16 amino acids. Deletions cut 4 bases from V and 3 bases from J, with 15 bases between. Germline V gene data show CDR1 as MNHEY and CDR2 as SVGAGI. CDR3 residues: CASSLGPGLANEKLFF. DNA for the CDR3: TGTGCCAGCAGTTTAGGGCCCGGCTTGGCTAATGAAAAACTGTTTTTT.

This clonotype was counted only a few times. The chain recombines TRBV2 with TRBJ2-3, with 7 bases identical to TRBD2. After removal of 6 bases from V and 1 base from J, the junction contained 7 bases not matched to a gene. Germline assignment: CDR1 SNHLY and CDR2 FYNNEI. This CDR3 spans 15 amino acids. The CDR3: CASRPQRGGTDTQYF. The CDR3 region has the DNA TGTGCCAGCAGGCCCCAGCGGGGTGGCACAGATACGCAGTATTTT.